The 25 T cell receptor beta chains listed next were all sequenced from one sample in a study of spatial heterogeneity in lung cancer. MiXCR, run by TCRdb on the 5' RACE reads, gives a single entry per CDR3 protein. The sample consists of some 9,300 distinct CDR3 sequences, 5.5% to 6.5% of them appearing once. Sample time point: sample taken at primary tumor resection. The starting material was normal lung tissue next to the tumor, obtained at surgery. The receptors were sampled from a male donor with early-stage non-small cell lung cancer.

This clonotype was seen a few times. The V gene is TRBV7-2, the J gene TRBJ1-2; D perhaps matches TRBD1 (5 bases). V was trimmed by 5 bases and J by 2 bases, leaving 12 bases between them. The CDR3 consists of 14 residues. Germline CDR1 reads SGHTA; CDR2 reads FQGNSA. The CDR3 coding sequence is TGTGCCAGCAGCGGGCAGGGACCAAACTATGGCTACACCTTC. It encodes CASSGQGPNYGYTF. The full variable domain, completed using reference TRBV7-2 and TRBJ1-2, is GAGVSQSPSNKVTEKGKDVELRCDPISGHTALYWYRQSLGQGLEFLIYFQGNSAPDKSGLPSDRFSAERTGGSVSTLTIQRTQQEDSAVYLCASSGQGPNYGYTFGSGTRLTVV.

This clonotype was counted at least ten times. The chain carries TRBV2 and TRBJ1-1; 11 nucleotides agree with TRBD1. Germline trimming cut 7 bases from V and 5 bases from J; bases unmatched to any gene: 9. The V gene's germline CDR1 is SNHLY and CDR2 FYNNEI. The CDR3 runs 15 residues. The CDR3 region is CASTRGGTGGTEAFF. The CDR3 coding sequence is TGTGCCAGCACCCGAGGGGGGACAGGGGGAACTGAAGCTTTCTTT.

V is TRBV15 and J is TRBJ2-5, with TRBD2 as a possible D gene (6 bases). CDR1 LNHNV and CDR2 YYDKDF come from the germline V gene (reference sequence). V was trimmed by 0 bases and J by 5 bases, leaving 10 bases between them. The CDR3 is 14 amino acids. CDR3 residues: CATSRDRGIETQYF. For the CDR3, the DNA is TGTGCCACCAGCAGAGATCGGGGGATCGAGACCCAGTACTTC.

This clonotype was counted at least ten times. V and J are TRBV20-1 and TRBJ2-4; TRBD1 is a possible D gene (6 bases). The V gene's germline CDR1 is DFQATT and CDR2 SNEGSKA (reference sequence). V lost 0 bases and J 0 bases, leaving 18 bases between the germline ends. The CDR3 is 18 amino acids. CDR3 protein: CSAREGPGARIAKNIQYF. CDR3 coding DNA: TGCAGTGCTAGAGAGGGCCCAGGGGCCCGGATAGCCAAAAACATTCAGTACTTC.

CDR3 nucleotides: TGTGCCAGCAGTTTAGGGCACAGGGACGCGGCTAATGAAAAACTGTTTTTT. It encodes CASSLGHRDAANEKLFF. The chain recombines TRBV12-3 or TRBV12-4 with TRBJ1-4; possibly TRBD1 for D (6 bases). Trimming shortened V by 1 base and J by 3 bases, and 15 bases separated the two germline ends. The CDR3 loop spans 17 amino acids.

In this sample, this clonotype turned up many times. V usage is TRBV5-4 and J usage is TRBJ2-7, with 7 bases identical to TRBD2. Trimming removed 2 bases from V and 0 bases from J; junction bases left unmatched: 11. Germline V gene lookup returns CDR1 SGHNT and CDR2 YYREEE (reference sequence). This CDR3 spans 17 amino acids. The CDR3 DNA reads TGTGCCAGCAGCTTCGGGACTTCCCGGGACTACTCCTACGAGCAGTACTTC. This codes for CASSFGTSRDYSYEQYF.

The sample holds many counts of this clonotype. The chain is built from TRBV20-1 and TRBJ1-2; TRBD1 is a possible D gene (6 bases). Germline loops: CDR1 DFQATT, CDR2 SNEGSKA (reference sequence). V lost 5 bases to trimming and J lost 2 bases, with 15 bases between them. The CDR3 covers 14 residues. This CDR3 is CSAPPGGTNYGYTF. CDR3 coding DNA: TGCAGTGCTCCACCCGGCGGGACAAACTATGGCTACACCTTC.

This clonotype was observed many times. This rearrangement joins TRBV20-1 to TRBJ2-4; possibly TRBD2 for D (6 bases). Germline values: CDR1 DFQATT, CDR2 SNEGSKA (reference sequence). This CDR3 is built from 20 residues. V lost 5 bases, J lost 0 bases, and 29 bases lay in between. The CDR3 DNA is TGCAGTGCTCCACCGGCGGGGAGGCTCGACGGGGCCCGAGCCAAAAACATTCAGTACTTC. This encodes CSAPPAGRLDGARAKNIQYF.

This clonotype was counted ten times or more. This chain connects TRBV24-1 to TRBJ2-1; no firm D call. V lost 1 base and J lost 7, with 4 bases in between. The CDR3 is made up of 12 amino acids. CDR1 and CDR2 (germline): KGHDR, SFDVKD. The CDR3 DNA sequence: TGTGCCACCAGTGATTTAGAGAATGAGCAGTTCTTC. Amino acid sequence: CATSDLENEQFF.

This clonotype was recorded at least ten times. The V and J genes are TRBV19 and TRBJ2-2; the match to TRBD2 covers 8 bases. The CDR3 has 17 residues. The J segment lost 4 bases and the V segment lost 0 bases, leaving 7 bases of the junction unmatched. Germline loops: CDR1 LNHDA, CDR2 SQIVND (reference sequence). The CDR3 region is CASSIEASGGLTGELFF. The DNA for the CDR3 is TGTGCCAGTAGTATAGAAGCTTCGGGGGGGCTCACCGGGGAGCTGTTTTTT.

This clonotype was counted a few times. The rearrangement joins TRBV19 to TRBJ2-1; D may be TRBD2 (6 bases). V lost 4 bases and J 8 bases, leaving 18 bases between the germline ends. The germline V gene has CDR1 LNHDA and CDR2 SQIVND (reference sequence). The CDR3 extends over 15 amino acids. The CDR3 loop reads CASSKRVLGGDEQFF. CDR3 nucleotide sequence: TGTGCCAGTAGTAAAAGGGTCCTAGGCGGGGATGAGCAGTTCTTC.

The sample holds many counts of this clonotype. V usage is TRBV4-3 and J usage is TRBJ2-6; 11 bases are a match to TRBD2. CDR3 size: 18 residues. Germline V lookup: CDR1 LGHNA, CDR2 YSLEER. The trim removed 0 bases at V and 2 bases at J, leaving 3 bases unmatched. The CDR3 sequence is CASSQDIAGGPGANVLTF. The CDR3, as DNA: TGCGCCAGCAGCCAAGATATAGCGGGAGGGCCTGGGGCCAACGTCCTGACTTTC.

The sample holds a few counts of this clonotype. The chain joins TRBV9 to TRBJ2-7; D is ambiguous. CDR1 and CDR2 (germline): SGDLS, YYNGEE. There are 14 residues in the CDR3. V dropped 2 bases and J dropped 0 bases, with 9 bases sitting between them. CDR3 in DNA: TGTGCCAGCAGCGTTGACGTTAGCTCCTACGAGCAGTACTTC. It yields the protein CASSVDVSSYEQYF.

This clonotype was observed many times. This chain connects TRBV7-9 to TRBJ2-7, with 10 bases fitting TRBD1. CDR3 size: 14 residues. Germline-derived CDR1 and CDR2 are SEHNR and FQNEAQ (reference sequence). V gave up 5 bases and J gave up 3 bases; unmatched junction bases: 4. The DNA for the CDR3 is TGTGCCAGCAGCCCCGGGACAGGGGACTACGAGCAGTACTTC. Translation gives CASSPGTGDYEQYF.

This clonotype was recorded at least ten times. The chain employs TRBV30 and TRBJ2-4, with TRBD2 as a possible D gene (6 bases). Germline assignment: CDR1 GTSNPN and CDR2 SVGIG (reference sequence). This CDR3 has 14 amino acids. V was pared by 0 bases and J by 6 bases, with 12 bases between. The CDR3 bases are TGTGCCTGGAGTGTGTGGGGGGTCGGAAACATTCAGTACTTC. Amino acid sequence: CAWSVWGVGNIQYF.

The chain couples TRBV28 to TRBJ2-1, with no clear D. Deletions cut 3 bases from V and 3 bases from J, with 6 bases between. The CDR3 length is 13 residues. Germline V gene lookup returns CDR1 MDHEN and CDR2 SYDVKM. Here the CDR3 reads CASSFGDYNEQFF. The CDR3 nucleotides are TGTGCCAGCAGTTTCGGTGACTACAATGAGCAGTTCTTC. The whole variable domain, remainder taken from reference TRBV28 and TRBJ2-1, is DVKVTQSSRYLVKRTGEKVFLECVQDMDHENMFWYRQDPGLGLRLIYFSYDVKMKEKGDIPEGYSVSREKKERFSLILESASTNQTSMYLCASSFGDYNEQFFGPGTRLTVL.

The sample holds many counts of this clonotype. The chain combines TRBV20-1 with TRBJ1-1; tentatively, D is TRBD1 (5 bases). In germline, CDR1 is DFQATT, CDR2 SNEGSKA (reference sequence). V lost 7 bases, J lost 3 bases, and 18 bases lay in between. CDR3 size: 14 residues. CDR3 residues: CSGYPPGRDTEAFF. CDR3 DNA: TGCAGTGGTTATCCACCAGGGAGGGACACTGAAGCTTTCTTT.

This clonotype has a count of ten or more. The chain carries TRBV27 and TRBJ2-2; D is possibly TRBD2 (5 bases). The germline V and J ends were trimmed by 2 bases and 7 bases, with 17 bases remaining between them. CDR3 length equals 16 residues. The germline CDR1 and CDR2 sequences are MNHEY and SMNVEV (reference sequence). The CDR3 DNA reads as TGTGCCAGCAGTTTAATCGGAGGCAGCGCGCTCGGGGAGCTGTTTTTT. Amino acid sequence: CASSLIGGSALGELFF.

The chain joins TRBV7-2 to TRBJ1-2; unclear D gene. The CDR3 runs 14 residues. The ends were cut back, 2 bases at V and 0 bases at J, with 7 bases in the middle. Per germline, CDR1 SGHTA and CDR2 FQGNSA. CDR3 nucleotides: TGTGCCAGCAGCTTAAACGAGGCTAACTATGGCTACACCTTC. Its protein product is CASSLNEANYGYTF.

This clonotype was recorded at least ten times. The chain recombines TRBV6-5 with TRBJ1-1; possible D gene TRBD1, 5 bases. This CDR3 is 12 amino acids long. Germline V lookup: CDR1 MNHEY, CDR2 SVGAGI. The V gene lost 6 bases and the J gene lost 4 bases, with 9 bases spanning the gap. CDR3 sequence (DNA): TGTGCCAGCAGCCCAGGGTTCACTGAAGCTTTCTTT. Translation gives CASSPGFTEAFF.

The table lists this clonotype with many counts. The V gene is TRBV3-1, the J gene TRBJ2-7, with 15 positions matching TRBD2. The CDR3 runs to 15 residues. J lost 7 bases, V lost 5 bases, and 6 bases had no gene match. The germline CDR1 and CDR2 sequences are LGHDT and YNNKEL (reference sequence). The CDR3 DNA reads TGTGCCAGCAGCGAACGGACTAGCGGGGGGGAAGAGCAGTACTTC. This translates into CASSERTSGGEEQYF.

This clonotype was observed at least ten times. The chain carries TRBV19 and TRBJ2-5; 8 bases align to TRBD2. V shed 6 bases, J shed 5 bases, and the junction held 5 bases outside the gene matches. CDR3 length: 13 amino acids. Germline values: CDR1 LNHDA, CDR2 SQIVND (reference sequence). The CDR3 reads CASSWTSSETQYF. As DNA, the CDR3 is TGTGCCAGTAGCTGGACTAGCTCGGAGACCCAGTACTTC.

The genes are TRBV7-2 and TRBJ2-5; D remains unclear. The V end was cut by 1 base, the J end by 2 bases, with 2 bases between. The CDR3 covers 12 residues. Germline values: CDR1 SGHTA, CDR2 FQGNSA. CDR3 DNA: TGTGCCAGCAGCTTAGTTCAAGAGACCCAGTACTTC. Amino acid sequence: CASSLVQETQYF.

This clonotype appeared many times. The chain combines TRBV9 with TRBJ1-3, with TRBD1 identical over 7 bases. The germline CDR1 and CDR2 sequences are SGDLS and YYNGEE. The CDR3 contains 15 residues. Trimming removed 3 bases from V and 1 base from J; junction bases left unmatched: 4. The CDR3 region is CASSGTGESGNTIYF. CDR3 DNA: TGTGCCAGCAGCGGTACAGGGGAGTCTGGAAACACCATATATTTT. Full variable domain (remainder filled in from reference TRBV9 and TRBJ1-3): DSGVTQTPKHLITATGQRVTLRCSPRSGDLSVYWYQQSLDQGLQFLIQYYNGEERAKGNILERFSAQQFPDLHSELNLSSLELGDSALYFCASSGTGESGNTIYFGEGSWLTVV.

At least ten counts were recorded for this clonotype. V and J are TRBV10-1 and TRBJ1-1; D is unresolved. In germline, CDR1 is WNHNN, CDR2 SYGVQD (reference sequence). This CDR3 spans 16 amino acids. The germline V and J ends were trimmed by 3 bases and 0 bases, with 14 bases remaining between them. The CDR3 spells CASSDGQIHLNTEAFF. As DNA, the CDR3 is TGCGCCAGCAGTGATGGGCAGATACATTTGAACACTGAAGCTTTCTTT.